Below are 12 T cell receptor beta chains sequenced from a single sample in a study of OX40 agonist ivuxolimab in advanced cancers. Sequenced by immunoSEQ multiplex PCR; TCRdb stores in-frame clones only, minus some. This sample has about 35,000 clones, with about 84% found just once. Sequencing was performed on CD4+ or CD8+ T cells sorted from blood, taken in a trial of the OX40 agonist ivuxolimab. The receptors were gathered from an adult with an advanced solid tumor such as melanoma, head and neck, liver or kidney cancer.

The chain carries TRBV27 and TRBJ2-2; D is undetermined. Trimming pared 0 bases from V and 2 bases from J, leaving 7 bases between. The CDR3 is 15 residues long. Germline V gene sequence: CDR1 MNHEY, CDR2 SMNVEV (reference sequence). As DNA, the CDR3 is TGTGCCAGCAGTTTATCGCCCAGTAACACCGGGGAGCTGTTTTTT. This codes for CASSLSPSNTGELFF.

CDR3 loop: CASSIPGGPANYGYTF. The CDR3 region has the DNA TGTGCCAGTAGTATTCCCGGGGGTCCAGCTAACTATGGCTACACCTTC. The chain joins TRBV19 to TRBJ1-2; TRBD1 might be the D (5 bases). Germline V lookup: CDR1 LNHDA, CDR2 SQIVND (reference sequence). CDR3 size: 16 residues. V was trimmed by 3 bases and J by 0 bases, leaving 14 bases between them.

The chain combines TRBV10-3 with TRBJ1-2; the D is unclear. The germline gives CDR1 ENHRY, CDR2 SYGVKD. V was cut by 0 bases and J by 5 bases, with 10 bases left in between. The CDR3 is 14 amino acids. The CDR3: CAISESVTPYGYTF. In DNA, the CDR3 is TGTGCCATCAGTGAGTCAGTGACACCGTATGGCTACACCTTC.

The V call is TRBV4-1, the J call TRBJ2-7; D not resolved. Trimming took 0 bases from V and 3 from J, leaving 15 bases between them. The germline CDR1 and CDR2 sequences are MGHRA and YSYEKL. This CDR3 has 16 residues. The DNA for the CDR3 is TGCGCCAGCAGCCAAGATAGGGTGACTGGGAACTACGAGCAGTACTTC. Protein sequence: CASSQDRVTGNYEQYF.

The chain carries TRBV19 and TRBJ2-1; 11 bases match TRBD2. CDR3 length: 15 amino acids. CDR1 and CDR2 (germline): LNHDA, SQIVND (reference sequence). J was trimmed by 7 bases and V by 4 bases; bases with no gene match: 6. The chain's CDR3 is CASSTSGGSGNEQFF. CDR3 nucleotides: TGTGCCAGTAGTACTAGCGGGGGGTCCGGAAATGAGCAGTTCTTC.

This clone came up once. This chain joins TRBV13 and TRBJ2-7; 9 bases align to TRBD2. The CDR3 extends over 13 amino acids. Germline V gene sequence: CDR1 PRHDT, CDR2 FYEKMQ (reference sequence). J lost 4 bases, V lost 3 bases, and 1 base had no gene match. The CDR3 reads CASSFSGRYEQYF. CDR3 sequence (DNA): TGTGCCAGCAGCTTTAGCGGGAGATACGAGCAGTACTTC.

V and J are TRBV7-9 and TRBJ2-5; D is uncertain. V lost 1 base and J 5 bases, leaving 17 bases between the germline ends. Germline V gene sequence: CDR1 SEHNR, CDR2 FQNEAQ (reference sequence). This CDR3 comprises 16 residues. For the CDR3, the DNA is TGTGCCAGCAGCTTAGGGGTACAGACAAAGGTGGAGACCCAGTACTTC. As protein: CASSLGVQTKVETQYF.

The V call is TRBV11-1, the J call TRBJ2-7, with TRBD2 as a possible D gene (5 bases). The CDR3 has 14 amino acids. Trimming took 4 bases from V and 4 from J, leaving 14 bases between them. The V gene's germline CDR1 is SGHAT and CDR2 FQDESV (reference sequence). The DNA for the CDR3 is TGTGCCAGCAGCTCAGAGAGGGTTCCGTACGAGCAGTACTTC. This gives the protein CASSSERVPYEQYF.

V gene TRBV7-8 combines with J gene TRBJ1-2, with 8 bases lining up with TRBD1. This CDR3 has 15 residues. Germline CDR1 reads SGHVS; CDR2 reads FQNEAQ. J was trimmed by 4 bases and V by 3 bases; bases with no gene match: 7. The CDR3 nucleotides are TGTGCCAGCAGCTTCGTAATGGACAGGGTCTATGGCTACACCTTC. Translating it yields CASSFVMDRVYGYTF. Supplemented by reference TRBV7-8 and TRBJ1-2, the full variable domain reads GAGVSQSPRYKVAKRGQDVALRCDPISGHVSLFWYQQALGQGPEFLTYFQNEAQLDKSGLPSDRFFAERPEGSVSTLKIQRTQQEDSAVYLCASSFVMDRVYGYTFGSGTRLTVV.

V and J are TRBV7-2 and TRBJ2-5, with 8 bases identical to TRBD1. Germline V gives CDR1 SGHTA, CDR2 FQGNSA. There are 15 residues in the CDR3. V trimming: 9 bases; J trimming: 2 bases; junction bases outside the gene matches: 11. CDR3 residues: CASPRPGTGQETQYF. CDR3 bases: TGTGCCAGTCCGCGCCCAGGGACAGGACAAGAGACCCAGTACTTC.

This clone appeared a single time. This CDR3 reads CASSRGNVDSPLHF. The CDR3 region has the DNA TGTGCCAGCAGTCGGGGAAATGTGGATTCACCCCTCCACTTT. The chain joins TRBV28 to TRBJ1-6; D is unresolved. V was trimmed by 5 bases and J by 8 bases, leaving 13 bases between them. Germline-derived CDR1 and CDR2 are MDHEN and SYDVKM. This CDR3 is 14 amino acids long.

V is TRBV7-9 and J is TRBJ2-7; 8 bases map to TRBD1. Germline lookup yields CDR1 SEHNR and CDR2 FQNEAQ (reference sequence). Germline trimming cut 8 bases from V and 6 bases from J; bases unmatched to any gene: 15. The CDR3 runs 15 residues. CDR3 nucleotide sequence: TGTGCCAGCCGGATCTTAGGACAGGGATTTTCCGAGCAGTACTTC. This gives the protein CASRILGQGFSEQYF.